Included here is one TCR beta chain sequence, with context. As yet, its antigen is unknown. The length of the CDR3 is 15 residues. Trimming removed 5 bases from V and 5 bases from J, with 15 bases in between. Looked up from germline, CDR1 is KGHSH and CDR2 is LQKENI. This entry comes from a study of cytomegalovirus exposure and HLA in healthy donors. General observations from the study: It was only CMV serostatus that was available as immune exposure information.

PCR employed 60 Vbeta and 13 Jbeta primers. TCRdb's copy holds only in-frame clones and misses some; the assay was immunoSEQ multiplex PCR. The sample has around 99,000 clones; roughly two thirds are singletons. The rearrangement uses TRBV18 and TRBJ1-4, with a weak D call TRBD1 (5 bases). The sequenced sample consisted of PBMCs. This receptor was identified in a man in his forties in good health and CMV-seronegative. The CDR3 here is CASSSTGPRNEKLFF. CDR3 DNA sequence: TGTGCCAGCTCATCAACAGGTCCCCGCAATGAAAAACTGTTTTTT. The full variable domain, its missing parts supplied by reference TRBV18 and TRBJ1-4, is NAGVMQNPRHLVRRRGQEARLRCSPMKGHSHVYWYRQLPEEGLKFMVYLQKENIIDESGMPKERFSAEFPKEGPSILRIQQVVRGDSAAYFCASSSTGPRNEKLFFGSGTQLSVL.